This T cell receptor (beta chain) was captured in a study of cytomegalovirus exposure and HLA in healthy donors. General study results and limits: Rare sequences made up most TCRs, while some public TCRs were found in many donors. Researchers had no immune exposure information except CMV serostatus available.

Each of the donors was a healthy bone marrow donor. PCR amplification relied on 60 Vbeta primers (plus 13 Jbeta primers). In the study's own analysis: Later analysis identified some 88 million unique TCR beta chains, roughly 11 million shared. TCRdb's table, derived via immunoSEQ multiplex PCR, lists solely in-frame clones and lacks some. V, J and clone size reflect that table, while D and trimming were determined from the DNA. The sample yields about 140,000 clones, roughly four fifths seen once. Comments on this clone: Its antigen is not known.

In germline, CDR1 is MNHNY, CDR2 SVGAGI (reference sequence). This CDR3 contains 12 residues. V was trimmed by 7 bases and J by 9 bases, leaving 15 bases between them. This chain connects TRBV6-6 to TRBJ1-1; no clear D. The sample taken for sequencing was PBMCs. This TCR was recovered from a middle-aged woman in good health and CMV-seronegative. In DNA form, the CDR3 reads TGTGCCAGCACCTCCCCCCCGGGTAAAGCTTTCTTT. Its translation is CASTSPPGKAFF.